The next 15 T cell receptor beta chains were all read from a single sample in a study of T cell responses to AZD1222 COVID-19 vaccine. Measured with immunoSEQ multiplex PCR; TCRdb has only the in-frame clones, and not every one. The sample has more than 95,000 clones, 88% seen once. The sequencing here drew on peripheral blood, taken on day 0 of AZD1222 vaccination. These receptor sequences come from an adult in good health.

This rearrangement joins TRBV11-3 to TRBJ2-5, with TRBD2 matching over 12 bases. Per germline, CDR1 SGHNT and CDR2 YENEEA. V trimming: 5 bases; J trimming: 5 bases; junction bases outside the gene matches: 9. The CDR3 has 16 residues. The CDR3 is CASSVASGGEYETQYF. DNA of the CDR3: TGTGCCAGCAGCGTGGCTAGCGGGGGGGAATACGAGACCCAGTACTTC. The complete variable domain, with remaining parts taken from reference TRBV11-3 and TRBJ2-5, reads EAGVVQSPRYKIIEKKQPVAFWCNPISGHNTLYWYLQNLGQGPELLIRYENEEAVDDSQLPKDRFSAERLKGVDSTLKIQPAELGDSAVYLCASSVASGGEYETQYFGPGTRLLVL.

The CDR3 protein is CASSTAWDTEAFF. The CDR3 nucleotides are TGTGCCAGTAGTACAGCATGGGACACTGAAGCTTTCTTT. The chain combines TRBV19 with TRBJ1-1; D unresolved. Trimming cost V 4 bases and J 3 bases, with 9 bases left between them. The germline V gene has CDR1 LNHDA and CDR2 SQIVND (reference sequence). The CDR3 covers 13 residues.

The chain uses TRBV5-6 and TRBJ2-2, with a possible D match to TRBD2 (6 bases). Germline CDR1 is SGHDT and CDR2 is YYEEEE. The length of the CDR3 is 17 residues. V was clipped by 4 bases and J by 1 base, with 17 bases between them. Here the CDR3 reads CASSPRLVILNTGELFF. CDR3 DNA: TGTGCCAGCAGCCCGAGACTAGTTATATTGAACACCGGGGAGCTGTTTTTT. The variable domain in full, with the rest retrieved from reference TRBV5-6 and TRBJ2-2, is DAGVTQSPTHLIKTRGQQVTLRCSPKSGHDTVSWYQQALGQGPQFIFQYYEEEERQRGNFPDRFSGHQFPNYSSELNVNALLLGDSALYLCASSPRLVILNTGELFFGEGSRLTVL.

The rearrangement joins TRBV9 to TRBJ2-6; 8 positions match TRBD2. In germline, CDR1 is SGDLS, CDR2 YYNGEE. J lost 0 bases, V lost 4 bases, and 12 bases had no gene match. CDR3 length equals 19 residues. The CDR3 sequence is CASSPQGVAGYSGANVLTF. In nucleotides, the CDR3 is TGTGCCAGCAGCCCCCAAGGGGTAGCGGGATACTCTGGGGCCAACGTCCTGACTTTC. Variable domain in full (rest from reference TRBV9 and TRBJ2-6): DSGVTQTPKHLITATGQRVTLRCSPRSGDLSVYWYQQSLDQGLQFLIQYYNGEERAKGNILERFSAQQFPDLHSELNLSSLELGDSALYFCASSPQGVAGYSGANVLTFGAGSRLTVL.

This clone has just one count. The rearrangement joins TRBV19 to TRBJ1-5; D gene unclear. Trimming cost V 7 bases and J 3 bases, with 13 bases left between them. This CDR3 is 14 amino acids long. Germline CDR1 and CDR2: LNHDA and SQIVND (reference sequence). CDR3 residues: CASTPDRSNQPQHF. CDR3 nucleotides: TGTGCCAGTACTCCGGACCGATCCAATCAGCCCCAGCATTTT.

On this clone itself: At the DNA level, this CDR3 is encoded by other sequences in the same sample as well. The chain carries TRBV15 and TRBJ2-1, with 12 bases aligning to TRBD2. The CDR3 length is 16 residues. Germline V gene lookup returns CDR1 LNHNV and CDR2 YYDKDF (reference sequence). The V and J ends lost 1 base and 2 bases, in that order; junction bases with no gene match: 0. DNA for the CDR3: TGTGCCACCAGCAGAGGGACTAGCGGGACCTACAATGAGCAGTTCTTC. Translated, it gives CATSRGTSGTYNEQFF.

V is TRBV28 and J is TRBJ1-2; the match to TRBD1 covers 7 bases. The V gene's germline CDR1 is MDHEN and CDR2 SYDVKM. This CDR3 is built from 15 residues. V lost 2 bases and J lost 0; bases outside the gene matches: 3. The CDR3 protein is CASSLPRGANYGYTF. CDR3 DNA sequence: TGTGCCAGCAGTTTACCCAGGGGGGCTAACTATGGCTACACCTTC.

The chain employs TRBV28 and TRBJ2-7; 11 bases map to TRBD2. Germline V gene data show CDR1 as MDHEN and CDR2 as SYDVKM. The CDR3 contains 15 residues. The V segment lost 5 bases and the J segment 7 bases; nucleotides outside the gene matches: 10. The DNA of the CDR3 is TGTGCCAGCAGTCCCTGGGGTAGCGGGAGGGGAGAGCAGTACTTC. Amino acids: CASSPWGSGRGEQYF.

V is TRBV6-2 or TRBV6-3 and J is TRBJ2-7; TRBD2 agrees at 10 bases. Trimming at V came to 0 bases and at J to 2 bases, leaving 4 bases not matched to a gene. The CDR3 is 16 amino acids. In germline, CDR1 is MNHEY, CDR2 SVGEGT. CDR3 bases: TGTGCCAGCAGTTACTCGCTTCTAGCGGGAGCCTACGAGCAGTACTTC. This translates into CASSYSLLAGAYEQYF.

The chain combines TRBV19 with TRBJ1-1; no clear D gene. Germline-derived CDR1 and CDR2 are LNHDA and SQIVND (reference sequence). The CDR3 covers 13 residues. Trimming took off 1 base at V and 2 bases at J, with 5 bases between the two ends. Here the CDR3 reads CASSIARNTEAFF. CDR3 sequence (DNA): TGTGCCAGTAGTATAGCCCGAAACACTGAAGCTTTCTTT.

The rearrangement joins TRBV6-5 to TRBJ1-3, with D uncertain. The CDR3 contains 15 residues. V lost 2 bases and J lost 3, with 11 bases in between. Germline V gene data show CDR1 as MNHEY and CDR2 as SVGAGI. CDR3 residues: CASSYRGLGGNTIYF. In nucleotides, the CDR3 is TGTGCCAGCAGTTACCGTGGGCTTGGTGGAAACACCATATATTTT.

This clone showed up just a few times. This chain joins TRBV5-1 and TRBJ1-2; D possibly corresponds to TRBD1 (6 bases). CDR1 and CDR2 (germline): SGHRS, YFSETQ. The CDR3 spans 14 residues. Trimming stripped 4 bases from V and 4 bases from J, with 14 bases between. This CDR3 is CASSNGGQSYGYTF. CDR3 bases: TGCGCCAGCAGCAACGGGGGACAAAGCTATGGCTACACCTTC.

The chain carries TRBV2 and TRBJ2-1, with 7 bases aligning to TRBD2. Germline trimming cut 3 bases from V and 5 bases from J; bases unmatched to any gene: 7. There are 15 residues in the CDR3. Germline V gene data show CDR1 as SNHLY and CDR2 as FYNNEI. The CDR3: CASSEVKRGHNEQFF. DNA of the CDR3: TGTGCCAGCAGTGAGGTGAAGCGGGGCCACAATGAGCAGTTCTTC.

This clone was counted once. The chain employs TRBV27 and TRBJ1-2, with unresolved D. Germline V CDR1 and CDR2: MNHEY, SMNVEV (reference sequence). The V end was cut by 5 bases, the J end by 6 bases, with 10 bases between. The CDR3 covers 12 residues. For the CDR3, the DNA is TGTGCCAGCAGTCTAGGCGGTCATGGCTACACCTTC. This translates into CASSLGGHGYTF.

The chain employs TRBV5-1 and TRBJ1-5, with 8 bases that match TRBD1. CDR3 size: 19 residues. Trimming removed 4 bases from V and 1 base from J; junction bases left unmatched: 16. CDR1 and CDR2 from the germline V gene are SGHRS and YFSETQ. CDR3 in amino acids: CASSPNRQGAVRSNQPQHF. The CDR3 bases are TGCGCCAGCAGCCCTAATCGGCAGGGGGCCGTGAGGAGCAATCAGCCCCAGCATTTT. Variable domain in full (rest from reference TRBV5-1 and TRBJ1-5): KAGVTQTPRYLIKTRGQQVTLSCSPISGHRSVSWYQQTPGQGLQFLFEYFSETQRNKGNFPGRFSGRQFSNSRSEMNVSTLELGDSALYLCASSPNRQGAVRSNQPQHFGDGTRLSIL.